This entry lists 28 T cell receptor beta chains sequenced from one sample in a study of T cells in localized non-small cell lung cancer. Measured with immunoSEQ multiplex PCR; TCRdb has only the in-frame clones, and not every one. Of roughly 3,000 clones in the sample, under 35% are singletons; the top ten hold 8.5%. This sample comprised lung tumor tissue, obtained before any cancer treatment. These receptors were obtained from a female donor older than 55 with stage I lung adenocarcinoma.

The rearrangement links TRBV11-3 to TRBJ1-2; weak D call: TRBD1 (5 bases). With 5 bases removed from V and 5 bases from J, the gap between germline ends came to 18 bases. The length of the CDR3 is 15 residues. Germline-derived CDR1 and CDR2 are SGHNT and YENEEA. The CDR3 reads CASSQAPGKEYGYTF. For the CDR3, the DNA is TGTGCCAGCAGCCAAGCCCCAGGGAAAGAGTATGGCTACACCTTC.

The gene calls are TRBV28 and TRBJ1-5; D perhaps matches TRBD1 (6 bases). This CDR3 spans 15 amino acids. Trimming left V 7 bases short and J 3 bases short, with 16 bases between. Germline V gene lookup returns CDR1 MDHEN and CDR2 SYDVKM. The CDR3 region is CASTWGAGYNQPQHF. The CDR3 DNA is TGTGCCAGCACTTGGGGGGCGGGATACAATCAGCCCCAGCATTTT.

This clone was observed a handful of times. This chain joins TRBV6-8 and TRBJ2-3, with D possibly being TRBD1 (6 bases). The CDR3 sequence is 15 residues long. V was cut by 6 bases and J by 0 bases, with 13 bases left in between. Germline lookup yields CDR1 MNHGY and CDR2 SAAAGT. CDR3: CASSSNRESTDTQYF. CDR3 nucleotide sequence: TGTGCCAGCAGCTCCAACAGGGAAAGCACAGATACGCAGTATTTT.

The rearrangement links TRBV10-3 to TRBJ1-2, with D possibly TRBD1 on 5 matching bases. Germline lookup yields CDR1 ENHRY and CDR2 SYGVKD. CDR3 length equals 12 residues. Trimming stripped 10 bases from V and 4 bases from J, with 13 bases between. Here the CDR3 DNA reads TGTGCCAGCCCAGACGGGGGCTATGGCTACACCTTC. It codes for CASPDGGYGYTF.

V usage is TRBV6-1 and J usage is TRBJ2-3; 15 nucleotides align to TRBD2. Trimming took 1 base from V and 9 from J; bases not matched to a gene: 8. Germline CDR1 is MNHNS and CDR2 is SASEGT. The CDR3 consists of 17 residues. The CDR3 sequence is CASSEVRTSGRVGTQYF. In DNA form, the CDR3 reads TGTGCCAGCAGTGAAGTCCGGACTAGCGGGAGGGTCGGGACGCAGTATTTT.

By sample share, this clone is large. V usage is TRBV11-3 and J usage is TRBJ2-2; D is ambiguous. This CDR3 contains 15 residues. V lost 0 bases to trimming and J lost 0 bases, with 5 bases between them. CDR1 and CDR2 from the germline V gene are SGHNT and YENEEA. CDR3 protein: CASSLDPTNTGELFF. The CDR3 bases are TGTGCCAGCAGCTTAGATCCGACGAACACCGGGGAGCTGTTTTTT. The full variable domain, its missing parts supplied by reference TRBV11-3 and TRBJ2-2, is EAGVVQSPRYKIIEKKQPVAFWCNPISGHNTLYWYLQNLGQGPELLIRYENEEAVDDSQLPKDRFSAERLKGVDSTLKIQPAELGDSAVYLCASSLDPTNTGELFFGEGSRLTVL.

This clone appeared a few times. The J gene is TRBJ2-5, the V gene TRBV29-1; D call uncertain. V was cut by 0 bases and J by 6 bases, with 11 bases left in between. Germline V gene lookup returns CDR1 SQVTM and CDR2 ANQGSEA. The CDR3 length is 13 residues. Here the CDR3 DNA reads TGCAGCGTTGAAGACACAGTGTCGAAGACCCAGTACTTC. Translating it yields CSVEDTVSKTQYF.

By proportion, this clone is medium-sized. This chain links TRBV9 with TRBJ1-1; the D gene is possibly TRBD1 (5 bases). Deletions cut 5 bases from V and 7 bases from J, with 15 bases between. This CDR3 contains 13 residues. Germline V gives CDR1 SGDLS, CDR2 YYNGEE. The CDR3 loop is CASSVRQSDEAFF. CDR3 in DNA: TGTGCCAGCAGTGTCCGACAGTCAGATGAAGCTTTCTTT.

This clone was seen only once. V usage is TRBV19 and J usage is TRBJ2-5, with D tentatively TRBD2 (5 bases). The CDR3 sequence is 14 residues long. CDR1 and CDR2 from the germline V gene are LNHDA and SQIVND (reference sequence). V dropped 5 bases and J dropped 2 bases, with 12 bases sitting between them. For the CDR3, the DNA is TGTGCCAGTAGTGTGAGTAGAGGGCAAGAGACCCAGTACTTC. Protein sequence: CASSVSRGQETQYF.

By its share, this clone is medium-sized (0.01 to 0.1%). This chain links TRBV11-3 with TRBJ2-7, with a possible D match to TRBD2 (5 bases). This CDR3 has 14 residues. The ends were cut back, 5 bases at V and 6 bases at J, with 17 bases in the middle. Germline assignment: CDR1 SGHNT and CDR2 YENEEA. The CDR3 is CASSPREVVSEQYF. The CDR3 coding sequence is TGTGCCAGCAGCCCCCGGGAAGTAGTAAGCGAGCAGTACTTC.

This clone appeared a few times. The rearrangement links TRBV6-8 to TRBJ1-5; tentatively, D is TRBD1 (6 bases). The CDR3 extends over 14 amino acids. Trimming left V 5 bases short and J 6 bases short, with 14 bases between. The germline CDR1 and CDR2 sequences are MNHGY and SAAAGT. Here the CDR3 DNA reads TGTGCCAGCAGTAATCACCAGGGGATTCAGCCCCAGCATTTT. As protein: CASSNHQGIQPQHF.

This sequence joins TRBV9 and TRBJ2-5, with 9 nucleotides matching TRBD1. There are 16 residues in the CDR3. With V trimmed by 5 bases and J by 7 bases, 15 bases remained unmatched. From germline, CDR1 is SGDLS and CDR2 YYNGEE. Here the CDR3 reads CASSPGPGQGRGTQYF. The CDR3 DNA reads TGTGCCAGCAGTCCAGGACCGGGACAGGGTAGGGGGACCCAGTACTTC.

This clone was picked up a small number of times. At one end the junction does not follow the germline gene, possibly because of a read error. This sequence joins TRBV2 and TRBJ1-3; D gene unclear. CDR3 length: 14 residues. Germline CDR1 and CDR2: SNHLY and FYNNEI. This CDR3 is CASREGSPGNTIYF. DNA of the CDR3: TGTGCCAGCAGGGAAGGGAGTCCTGGAAACACCATATATTTT. The full variable domain, in which reference TRBV2 and TRBJ1-3 provide the parts outside the CDR3, is EPEVTQTPSHQVTQMGQEVILRCVPISNHLYFYWYRQILGQKVEFLVSFYNNEISEKSEIFDDQFSVERPDGSNFTLKIRSTKLEDSAMYFCASREGSPGNTIYFGEGSWLTVV.

The chain carries TRBV4-1 and TRBJ2-3; D is undetermined. This CDR3 is built from 14 residues. Deletions cut 0 bases from V and 6 bases from J, with 10 bases between. Germline assignment: CDR1 MGHRA and CDR2 YSYEKL. The CDR3 DNA follows: TGCGCCAGCAGCCAAGAAGTCATGGGGGATACGCAGTATTTT. It codes for CASSQEVMGDTQYF.

This clone has just a few counts. V is TRBV12-2 and J is TRBJ2-1. TRBV12-2 counts as a pseudogene. The CDR3 length is 16 residues. DNA of the CDR3: TGTGCCAGTGCACCACCCGAGGGGGAGGACTACAATGAGCAGTTCTTC. This gives the protein CASAPPEGEDYNEQFF.

The V call is TRBV30, the J call TRBJ1-4; no definite D call. Germline V lookup: CDR1 GTSNPN, CDR2 SVGIG (reference sequence). The V and J ends lost 2 bases and 11 bases respectively, with 15 bases between them. The CDR3 sequence is 13 residues long. The CDR3 protein is CAWSTNPSGKLFF. The CDR3 coding sequence is TGTGCCTGGAGTACAAACCCGAGTGGCAAACTGTTTTTT.

CDR3 protein: CASQGHGSSYEQYF. In DNA form, the CDR3 reads TGTGCCAGCCAAGGACACGGGAGCTCCTACGAGCAGTACTTC. The rearrangement links TRBV6-8 to TRBJ2-7; D possibly corresponds to TRBD2 (6 bases). The germline V gene encodes CDR1 MNHGY and CDR2 SAAAGT. The CDR3 consists of 14 residues. V was clipped by 8 bases and J by 0 bases, with 14 bases between them.

The chain recombines TRBV11-3 with TRBJ1-2; tentatively, D is TRBD1 (6 bases). Trimming pared 5 bases from V and 4 bases from J, leaving 14 bases between. There are 14 residues in the CDR3. Germline CDR1 is SGHNT and CDR2 is YENEEA. The CDR3 sequence is CASSQLTGSYGYTF. In DNA, the CDR3 is TGTGCCAGCAGCCAGCTGACAGGCTCCTATGGCTACACCTTC.

This clone was seen a few times. V gene TRBV23-1 combines with J gene TRBJ1-2; maybe TRBD1 (5 bases). TRBV23-1 is designated an ORF whose function remains uncertain. The V end was cut by 6 bases, the J end by 6 bases, with 14 bases between. The CDR3 extends over 13 amino acids. DNA of the CDR3: TGCGCCAGCAGCTTGGCTGGGACGGATGGCTACACCTTC. It translates to CASSLAGTDGYTF.

This chain uses TRBV6-8 with TRBJ1-1; the D is unclear. The CDR3 length is 13 residues. The V gene lost 7 bases and the J gene lost 6 bases, with 15 bases spanning the gap. Germline loops: CDR1 MNHGY, CDR2 SAAAGT. This CDR3 reads CASTQTAEAEAFF. The DNA of the CDR3 is TGTGCCAGCACTCAAACAGCGGAGGCTGAAGCTTTCTTT.

A single count supports this clone. This chain joins TRBV19 and TRBJ1-4; 9 positions agree with TRBD1. Germline loops: CDR1 LNHDA, CDR2 SQIVND (reference sequence). The CDR3 runs to 14 residues. The J segment lost 5 bases and the V segment lost 3 bases, leaving 1 base of the junction unmatched. The CDR3 loop is CASSIGQGNEKLFF. The CDR3 DNA follows: TGTGCCAGTAGTATCGGACAGGGGAATGAAAAACTGTTTTTT.

This clone was picked up a small number of times. This chain joins TRBV9 and TRBJ2-7; possible D gene TRBD1, 6 bases. This CDR3 spans 14 amino acids. Germline values: CDR1 SGDLS, CDR2 YYNGEE. Trimming pared 2 bases from V and 7 bases from J, leaving 16 bases between. CDR3 sequence: CASSVGAPAWEQYF. CDR3 sequence (DNA): TGTGCCAGCAGCGTGGGGGCCCCAGCTTGGGAGCAGTACTTC.

By sample fraction, this clone is medium-sized. The chain couples TRBV6-8 to TRBJ2-7; D is uncertain. The V gene lost 4 bases and the J gene lost 5 bases, with 9 bases spanning the gap. This CDR3 is 12 amino acids long. The germline gives CDR1 MNHGY, CDR2 SAAAGT. The CDR3 region has the DNA TGTGCCAGCAGTTCTGAAGGGCACGAGCAGTACTTC. Translation gives CASSSEGHEQYF.

The rearrangement uses TRBV12-2 and TRBJ2-5; the table calls TRBD1, which could not be checked here. TRBV12-2 is an annotated pseudogene. This CDR3 has 15 residues. The CDR3 DNA follows: TGTGCCCTCACTGGGACAGGGGTGTATCAAGAGACCCAGTACTTC. Amino acids: CALTGTGVYQETQYF.

This clone turned up a few times. This rearrangement joins TRBV11-3 to TRBJ2-5; 10 bases are a match to TRBD1. V lost 5 bases to trimming and J lost 5 bases; unmatched junction nucleotides: 8. The CDR3 spans 15 residues. Germline values: CDR1 SGHNT, CDR2 YENEEA. The CDR3 loop is CASSHPGQGKETQYF. CDR3 nucleotides: TGTGCCAGCAGCCACCCGGGACAGGGGAAGGAGACCCAGTACTTC.

The V call is TRBV11-3, the J call TRBJ2-1; tentatively, D is TRBD1 (5 bases). Germline CDR1 SGHNT, CDR2 YENEEA. V was pared by 3 bases and J by 7 bases, with 13 bases between. The CDR3 totals 14 residues. The CDR3 loop reads CASSFVDSRNEQFF. The CDR3 DNA sequence: TGTGCCAGCAGCTTCGTCGACAGTAGAAATGAGCAGTTCTTC. The complete variable domain, with remaining parts taken from reference TRBV11-3 and TRBJ2-1, reads EAGVVQSPRYKIIEKKQPVAFWCNPISGHNTLYWYLQNLGQGPELLIRYENEEAVDDSQLPKDRFSAERLKGVDSTLKIQPAELGDSAVYLCASSFVDSRNEQFFGPGTRLTVL.

DNA of the CDR3: TGTGCCAGTAGTGACCCCCAGGGGATAAACACTGAAGCTTTCTTT. Its protein is CASSDPQGINTEAFF. The chain carries TRBV19 and TRBJ1-1; a possible D gene is TRBD1 (6 bases). CDR3 length equals 15 residues. The germline gives CDR1 LNHDA, CDR2 SQIVND (reference sequence). V was cut by 5 bases and J by 2 bases, with 15 bases left in between.

This clone is medium-sized by share. The chain has TRBV11-3 and TRBJ2-7; 9 bases are shared with TRBD2. Germline CDR1 SGHNT, CDR2 YENEEA. This CDR3 is 15 amino acids long. The ends lost 5 bases at V and 2 bases at J; junction bases unmatched: 7. CDR3 sequence reads: CASSQGSGGPYEQYF. As DNA, the CDR3 is TGTGCCAGCAGCCAAGGGAGCGGGGGGCCCTACGAGCAGTACTTC.